This T cell receptor beta chain was observed in a study of regulatory T cells in long-lasting Graves disease. HTBI primers from iRepertoire and Arm-PCR of CDR3 regions yielded the TCR beta libraries. Each CDR3 protein is one row after TCRdb ran MiXCR on the multiplex PCR reads. Of 540,000 or so distinct CDR3 sequences in the sample, roughly 14% are singletons; the top ten hold roughly a tenth. This clonotype was detected many times. Time point indicated: newly diagnosed GD, antithyroid drugs for less than 3 months. The TCR library was prepared using RNA isolated from PBMCs. Diagnosing Graves' disease relied on the American Thyroid Association guidelines. These data also formed part of another study, on T cells in Graves' hyperthyroidism and ophthalmopathy. This second study notes: Patients aged 18 to 65 had newly diagnosed hyperthyroidism lasting under 2 months.

Sequencing used peripheral blood mononuclear cells (PBMCs), obtained at new diagnosis, from a patient treated with antithyroid drugs. This TCR came from a man aged 30 to 45 with Graves disease.

CDR3: CASRSSSGTVYGYTF. The CDR3 bases are TGTGCCAGCAGGAGCTCCTCCGGGACGGTATATGGCTACACCTTC. The chain uses TRBV2 and TRBJ1-2; D might be TRBD1 (5 bases). V was clipped by 6 bases and J by 5 bases, with 19 bases between them. The CDR3 consists of 15 residues. Germline-derived CDR1 and CDR2 are SNHLY and FYNNEI.